The sequence of this TCR beta chain was determined in a study of patients and donors after allogeneic stem cell transplantation. Germline V gives CDR1 SQVTM, CDR2 ANQGSEA. The CDR3 covers 14 residues. V lost 3 bases, J lost 5 bases, and 13 bases lay in between. TCRdb re-analysed the RT-PCR reads in MiXCR, keeping a single row per CDR3 protein. The repertoire includes 100,000 to 120,000 distinct CDR3 sequences, roughly 35% of them detected once, and around 27% sits in the top ten. The chain couples TRBV29-1 to TRBJ2-2, with no clear D. This clonotype was sampled from a human donor who was either an allogeneic HSCT recipient or a stem cell or donor lymphocyte infusion donor (not recorded which). It is not recorded whose cells these are; they may come from a transplant donor. Input material: blood, either unsorted or a sorted T cell fraction (not recorded which). The CDR3 nucleotides are TGCAGCGTTGAGGGCTTGAGTGGGACCGGGGAGCTGTTTTTT. Protein sequence: CSVEGLSGTGELFF.